The 23 T cell receptor beta chains below come from one sample, sequenced in a study of cytomegalovirus exposure and HLA in healthy donors. Amplification used 60 Vbeta primers and 13 Jbeta primers. Profiled with immunoSEQ multiplex PCR; TCRdb holds only in-frame clones, not every one. Altogether 90,000 to 130,000 clones are present, roughly 85% being singletons, with the ten largest covering 20% to 25%. The material sequenced was PBMCs. The origin of the receptors is a man aged 25-40 years in good health and CMV-seropositive.

CDR3 region: CASSSGLPYNSPLHF. The CDR3 DNA follows: TGTGCCAGCAGCTCAGGGCTTCCCTATAATTCACCCCTCCACTTT. The chain is built from TRBV5-8 and TRBJ1-6; tentatively, D is TRBD1 (5 bases). This CDR3 has 15 amino acids. Trimming removed 3 bases at V and 2 bases at J, with 9 bases between. CDR1 SGHTS and CDR2 YDEGEE come from the germline V gene.

The chain combines TRBV27 with TRBJ1-1; tentatively, D is TRBD1 (5 bases). The CDR3 has 14 residues. With 8 bases removed from V and 3 bases from J, the gap between germline ends came to 16 bases. Germline lookup yields CDR1 MNHEY and CDR2 SMNVEV (reference sequence). CDR3 coding DNA: TGTGCCAGCGGGCAGATTGCGGGGGACACTGAAGCTTTCTTT. Translated: CASGQIAGDTEAFF.

The chain recombines TRBV7-9 with TRBJ2-3; the match to TRBD2 covers 13 bases. Per germline, CDR1 SEHNR and CDR2 FQNEAQ (reference sequence). This CDR3 comprises 16 residues. Trimming took 5 bases from V and 1 from J; bases not matched to a gene: 3. Written as DNA, the CDR3 is TGTGCCAGCAGCCCAGGGACTAGCGGGGGCACAGATACGCAGTATTTT. Translation gives CASSPGTSGGTDTQYF.

The chain has TRBV29-1 and TRBJ1-1; 9 nucleotides match TRBD1. J lost 4 bases, V lost 2 bases, and 14 bases had no gene match. This CDR3 is 17 amino acids long. CDR1 is SQVTM and CDR2 is ANQGSEA in the germline V gene. CDR3 DNA sequence: TGCAGCGTTGAACTAGTCCCGGGACAGGGCGGGGGCACTGAAGCTTTCTTT. It codes for CSVELVPGQGGGTEAFF.

This rearrangement joins TRBV19 to TRBJ2-1, with D perhaps TRBD1 (5 bases). Trimming removed 0 bases at V and 8 bases at J, with 14 bases between. The CDR3 runs to 15 residues. Looked up from germline, CDR1 is LNHDA and CDR2 is SQIVND (reference sequence). The CDR3 nucleotides read TGTGCCAGTAGTATAGATCGGGCAGGGTGGGATGAGCAGTTCTTC. It yields the protein CASSIDRAGWDEQFF.

The chain couples TRBV5-4 to TRBJ2-1; D call uncertain. CDR1 is SGHNT, CDR2 YYREEE, per germline (reference sequence). The V and J ends lost 5 bases and 0 bases respectively, with 15 bases between them. This CDR3 spans 16 amino acids. CDR3 residues: CASSNSPPASYNEQFF. CDR3 coding DNA: TGTGCCAGCAGTAACAGTCCTCCCGCCTCCTACAATGAGCAGTTCTTC.

The chain has TRBV6-5 and TRBJ1-6; TRBD1 might be the D (5 bases). The ends were cut back, 7 bases at V and 10 bases at J, with 20 bases in the middle. CDR1 MNHEY and CDR2 SVGAGI come from the germline V gene. The CDR3 consists of 15 residues. This CDR3 is CASTWGEAERSPLHF. The DNA for the CDR3 is TGTGCCAGCACCTGGGGGGAGGCGGAAAGATCACCCCTCCACTTT.

The V gene is TRBV27, the J gene TRBJ2-1, with 8 bases matching TRBD2. The CDR3 covers 17 residues. V dropped 3 bases and J dropped 5; count of bases not matched to a gene: 12. Germline-derived CDR1 and CDR2 are MNHEY and SMNVEV (reference sequence). The CDR3 region is CASSFGAGAGGHNEQFF. The CDR3 DNA reads as TGTGCCAGCAGTTTTGGGGCTGGGGCGGGGGGACACAATGAGCAGTTCTTC.

This clone was seen a single time. The chain has TRBV2 and TRBJ1-2; no definite D call. Trimming stripped 5 bases from V and 4 bases from J, with 11 bases between. This CDR3 comprises 13 residues. The germline CDR1 and CDR2 sequences are SNHLY and FYNNEI. The CDR3 bases are TGTGCCAGCAGTACGACGGAGACCTATGGCTACACCTTC. Translation: CASSTTETYGYTF.

The rearrangement links TRBV9 to TRBJ2-3; TRBD1 agrees at 8 bases. CDR1 and CDR2 (germline): SGDLS, YYNGEE. The J segment lost 8 bases and the V segment lost 0 bases, leaving 5 bases of the junction unmatched. The CDR3 is made up of 14 amino acids. The CDR3 DNA reads TGTGCCAGCAGCGTAGACCCCGGACAGGGTACGCAGTATTTT. It is translated as CASSVDPGQGTQYF. Variable domain in full (rest from reference TRBV9 and TRBJ2-3): DSGVTQTPKHLITATGQRVTLRCSPRSGDLSVYWYQQSLDQGLQFLIQYYNGEERAKGNILERFSAQQFPDLHSELNLSSLELGDSALYFCASSVDPGQGTQYFGPGTRLTVL.

This clone is a singleton in its sample. V usage is TRBV14 and J usage is TRBJ1-5; no definite D call. Trimming removed 2 bases at V and 9 bases at J, with 8 bases between. Germline V gene sequence: CDR1 SGHDN, CDR2 FVKESK. The CDR3 has 12 amino acids. The CDR3, as DNA: TGTGCCAGCAGCCAAAACCGGGGGCCCCAGCATTTT. Translation: CASSQNRGPQHF. Drawing the rest from reference TRBV14 and TRBJ1-5, the complete variable domain is EAGVTQFPSHSVIEKGQTVTLRCDPISGHDNLYWYRRVMGKEIKFLLHFVKESKQDESGMPNNRFLAERTGGTYSTLKVQPAELEDSGVYFCASSQNRGPQHFGDGTRLSIL.

The rearrangement uses TRBV30 and TRBJ1-1; 10 nucleotides line up with TRBD1. The CDR3 has 13 residues. The germline V gene encodes CDR1 GTSNPN and CDR2 SVGIG (reference sequence). Losses at the gene ends were 7 bases for V and 3 bases for J; bases not matched to a gene: 5. The CDR3 is CASPGTGDTEAFF. CDR3 bases: TGTGCCTCCCCCGGGACAGGGGACACTGAAGCTTTCTTT.

The rearrangement links TRBV5-1 to TRBJ2-1; 9 bases agree with TRBD2. The CDR3 loop spans 15 amino acids. In germline, CDR1 is SGHRS, CDR2 YFSETQ. Losses at the gene ends were 0 bases for V and 2 bases for J; bases not matched to a gene: 0. CDR3 loop: CASSLGLAAYNEQFF. The DNA of the CDR3 is TGCGCCAGCAGCTTGGGACTAGCGGCCTACAATGAGCAGTTCTTC. Drawing the rest from reference TRBV5-1 and TRBJ2-1, the complete variable domain is KAGVTQTPRYLIKTRGQQVTLSCSPISGHRSVSWYQQTPGQGLQFLFEYFSETQRNKGNFPGRFSGRQFSNSRSEMNVSTLELGDSALYLCASSLGLAAYNEQFFGPGTRLTVL.

Here the CDR3 DNA reads TGTGCCAGCAGTTTCCTCACAGGGGGCTCTGGAAACACCATATATTTT. Encoded protein: CASSFLTGGSGNTIYF. The V and J genes are TRBV28 and TRBJ1-3; 8 nucleotides match TRBD1. The CDR3 is 16 amino acids. Germline V gene lookup returns CDR1 MDHEN and CDR2 SYDVKM. V shed 3 bases and J 0 bases; nucleotides not matched to a gene: 4. Full variable domain (outside the CDR3, taken from reference TRBV28 and TRBJ1-3): DVKVTQSSRYLVKRTGEKVFLECVQDMDHENMFWYRQDPGLGLRLIYFSYDVKMKEKGDIPEGYSVSREKKERFSLILESASTNQTSMYLCASSFLTGGSGNTIYFGEGSWLTVV.

The chain has TRBV5-1 and TRBJ1-1; TRBD1 matches 8 bases. V lost 3 bases, J lost 1 base, and 5 bases stayed unmatched. Germline V gives CDR1 SGHRS, CDR2 YFSETQ. This CDR3 is built from 15 residues. The CDR3 region has the DNA TGCGCCAGCAGCTCCACAGGGGGGTCGAACACTGAAGCTTTCTTT. Residues: CASSSTGGSNTEAFF.

The count of this clone is one. This chain uses TRBV5-4 with TRBJ2-3, with 13 bases fitting TRBD2. Germline CDR1 is SGHNT and CDR2 is YYREEE (reference sequence). With 5 bases clipped from V and 2 bases from J, the junction kept 5 bases outside the gene matches. The CDR3 spans 16 residues. The CDR3 DNA reads as TGTGCCAGCAGTCGGACTAGCGGGGGTTACACAGATACGCAGTATTTT. Protein: CASSRTSGGYTDTQYF.

V gene TRBV4-1 combines with J gene TRBJ1-4; D gene uncertain. Germline V gene sequence: CDR1 MGHRA, CDR2 YSYEKL. The CDR3 is made up of 16 amino acids. V gave up 0 bases and J gave up 7 bases, with 15 bases separating them. The CDR3 protein is CASSQDAAAFREKLFF. CDR3 DNA sequence: TGCGCCAGCAGCCAAGATGCAGCGGCTTTTCGTGAAAAACTGTTTTTT.

This chain uses TRBV2 with TRBJ2-7; 7 nucleotides line up with TRBD1. Germline V lookup: CDR1 SNHLY, CDR2 FYNNEI. V was pared by 6 bases and J by 3 bases, with 5 bases of the junction left unmatched. The CDR3 length is 13 residues. The CDR3 DNA reads TGTGCCAGCAGACGACAGGGTCACTACGAGCAGTACGTC. It translates to CASRRQGHYEQYV.

This sequence joins TRBV29-1 and TRBJ2-2; a weak D match, TRBD1 (5 bases). The CDR3 is 13 residues long. In germline, CDR1 is SQVTM, CDR2 ANQGSEA. The germline V and J ends were trimmed by 7 bases and 1 base, with 10 bases remaining between them. CDR3: CSAGHLNTGELFF. As DNA, the CDR3 is TGCAGCGCTGGACACCTGAACACCGGGGAGCTGTTTTTT.

The rearrangement uses TRBV14 and TRBJ1-6, with TRBD1 matching 7 bases. After removal of 1 base from V and 6 bases from J, the junction contained 0 bases not matched to a gene. Germline-derived CDR1 and CDR2 are SGHDN and FVKESK. CDR3 length: 14 residues. CDR3 sequence: CASSQGQGNSPLHF. The CDR3 DNA reads TGTGCCAGCAGCCAAGGACAGGGTAATTCACCCCTCCACTTT.

V gene TRBV7-9 combines with J gene TRBJ1-4; 8 bases line up with TRBD1. Germline V CDR1 and CDR2: SEHNR, FQNEAQ (reference sequence). Germline trimming cut 1 base from V and 4 bases from J; bases unmatched to any gene: 5. The CDR3 totals 16 residues. The CDR3 spells CASSLGKDRDNEKLFF. The CDR3, as DNA: TGTGCCAGCAGCTTAGGGAAGGACAGGGATAATGAAAAACTGTTTTTT. The complete variable domain, with remaining parts taken from reference TRBV7-9 and TRBJ1-4, reads DTGVSQNPRHKITKRGQNVTFRCDPISEHNRLYWYRQTLGQGPEFLTYFQNEAQLEKSRLLSDRFSAERPKGSFSTLEIQRTEQGDSAMYLCASSLGKDRDNEKLFFGSGTQLSVL.

The chain carries TRBV5-8 and TRBJ2-7; TRBD2 is a possible D gene (5 bases). V was shortened by 9 bases and J by 2 bases, with 24 bases between the two germline ends. CDR3 length: 16 residues. Germline CDR1 SGHTS, CDR2 YDEGEE. The CDR3 DNA follows: TGTGCCACCCAGCTGCGGGCAGCGACCGTAGCCTACGAGCAGTACTTC. It specifies CATQLRAATVAYEQYF. The entire variable domain, with the rest obtained from reference TRBV5-8 and TRBJ2-7, is as follows: EAGVTQSPTHLIKTRGQQATLRCSPISGHTSVYWYQQALGLGLQFLLWYDEGEERNRGNFPPRFSGRQFPNYSSELNVNALELEDSALYLCATQLRAATVAYEQYFGPGTRLTVT.

V and J are TRBV6-5 and TRBJ2-2; tentatively, D is TRBD1 (5 bases). The CDR3 totals 16 residues. Trimming removed 0 bases from V and 2 bases from J, with 10 bases in between. Looked up from germline, CDR1 is MNHEY and CDR2 is SVGAGI. The CDR3 protein is CASSYSMGPNTGELFF. For the CDR3, the DNA is TGTGCCAGCAGTTACTCAATGGGGCCAAACACCGGGGAGCTGTTTTTT.